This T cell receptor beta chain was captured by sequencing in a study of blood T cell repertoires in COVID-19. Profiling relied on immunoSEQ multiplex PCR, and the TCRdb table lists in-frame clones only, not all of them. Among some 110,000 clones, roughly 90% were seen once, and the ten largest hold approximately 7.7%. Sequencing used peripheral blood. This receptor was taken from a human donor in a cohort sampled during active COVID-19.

The CDR3 spells CASSPGTSVGAFF. CDR3 nucleotides: TGTGCCAGCAGCCCAGGAACGTCCGTCGGAGCTTTCTTT. The chain uses TRBV3-1 (or the pseudogene TRBV3-2) and TRBJ1-1; D gene unclear. V was shortened by 4 bases and J by 10 bases, with 16 bases between the two germline ends. The CDR3 has 13 amino acids. CDR1 is LGHDT, CDR2 YNNKEL, per germline (reference sequence).